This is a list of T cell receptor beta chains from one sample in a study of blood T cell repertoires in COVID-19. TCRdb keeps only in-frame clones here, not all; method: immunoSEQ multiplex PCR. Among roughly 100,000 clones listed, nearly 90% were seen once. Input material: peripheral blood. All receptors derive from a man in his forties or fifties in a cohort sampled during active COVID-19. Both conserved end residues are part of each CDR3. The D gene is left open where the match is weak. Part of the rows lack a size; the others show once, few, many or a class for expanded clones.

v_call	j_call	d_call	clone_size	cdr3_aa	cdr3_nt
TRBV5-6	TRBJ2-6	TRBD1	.	CASRTGSSYGANVLTF	TGTGCCAGCAGGACAGGGAGCTCGTATGGGGCCAACGTCCTGACTTTC
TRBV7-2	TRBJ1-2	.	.	CASSLNPDYGYTF	TGTGCCAGCAGCTTAAATCCCGACTATGGCTACACCTTC
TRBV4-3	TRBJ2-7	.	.	CASSQEARANYEQYF	TGCGCCAGCAGCCAAGAGGCCAGGGCGAACTACGAGCAGTACTTC
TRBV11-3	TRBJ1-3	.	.	CASSLVLQDSGNTIYF	TGTGCCAGCAGCTTAGTACTACAGGACTCTGGAAACACCATATATTTT
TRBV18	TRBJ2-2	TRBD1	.	CASSPYRGNGELFF	TGTGCCAGCTCACCATACAGGGGAAACGGGGAGCTGTTTTTT
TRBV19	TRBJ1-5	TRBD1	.	CASSSKDRGRNQPQHF	TGTGCCAGTAGCAGCAAGGACAGGGGCAGGAATCAGCCCCAGCATTTT
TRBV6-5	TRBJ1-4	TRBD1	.	CATHEGATNEKLFF	TGTGCCACCCACGAGGGGGCGACTAATGAAAAACTGTTTTTT
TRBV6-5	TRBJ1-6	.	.	CASSYQWDKWDSPLHF	TGTGCCAGCAGTTACCAATGGGACAAGTGGGATTCACCCCTCCACTTT
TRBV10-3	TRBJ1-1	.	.	CAISPKGGIGTEAFF	TGTGCCATCAGCCCAAAGGGGGGGATCGGCACTGAAGCTTTCTTT
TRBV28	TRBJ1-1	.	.	CATLGGGNTEAFF	TGTGCCACCCTAGGGGGGGGGAACACTGAAGCTTTCTTT
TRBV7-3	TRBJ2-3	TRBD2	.	CASSFSGGSDTQYF	TGTGCCAGCAGCTTTAGCGGGGGGTCAGATACGCAGTATTTT
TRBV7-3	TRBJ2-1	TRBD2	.	CASSPMASGGAGNEQFF	TGTGCCAGCAGCCCTATGGCTAGCGGGGGGGCCGGTAATGAGCAGTTCTTC
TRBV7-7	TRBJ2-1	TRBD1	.	CASSPTGPNEQFF	TGTGCTAGCAGCCCGACAGGGCCGAATGAGCAGTTCTTC
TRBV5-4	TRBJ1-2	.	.	CASSFGQNYGYTF	TGTGCCAGCAGCTTTGGGCAAAACTATGGCTACACCTTC
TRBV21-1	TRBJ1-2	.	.	CASSKAYRSYGYTF	TGTGCCAGCAGCAAAGCCTACAGGTCGTATGGCTACACCTTC
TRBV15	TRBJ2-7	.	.	CATSRDFTGEDEQYF	TGTGCCACCAGCAGAGATTTCACAGGGGAGGACGAGCAGTACTTC
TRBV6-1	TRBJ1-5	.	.	CASSEIGVQQPQHF	TGTGCCAGCAGTGAGATCGGGGTCCAGCAGCCCCAGCATTTT
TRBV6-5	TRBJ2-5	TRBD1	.	CASSTGAETQYF	TGTGCCAGCAGTACAGGGGCTGAGACCCAGTACTTC
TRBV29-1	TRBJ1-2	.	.	CSVEVSQAGYGYTF	TGCAGCGTTGAAGTCTCGCAGGCGGGCTATGGCTACACCTTC
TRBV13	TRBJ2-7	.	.	CASSHGEAYEQYF	TGTGCCAGCAGCCACGGGGAGGCCTACGAGCAGTACTTC
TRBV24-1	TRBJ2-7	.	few	CATSRGVGSSYEQYF	TGTGCCACCAGCAGAGGAGTTGGGAGCTCCTACGAGCAGTACTTC
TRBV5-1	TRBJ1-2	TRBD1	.	CASSPGTGDGYTF	TGCGCCAGCAGCCCTGGGACAGGGGATGGCTACACCTTC
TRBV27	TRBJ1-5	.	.	CASASSNQPQHF	TGTGCCTCCGCAAGCAGCAATCAGCCCCAGCATTTT
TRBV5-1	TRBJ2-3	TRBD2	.	CASSPNSGVGDTQYF	TGCGCCAGCAGCCCGAATAGCGGGGTTGGTGATACGCAGTATTTT